These T cell receptor beta chains were read from a single sample in a study of coeliac disease. Generated by immunoSEQ multiplex PCR, the TCRdb table keeps only in-frame clones and is missing some. The sample has thousands of clones; under 70% are singletons. The sequenced material came from lamina propria lymphocytes from the gut. These TCRs come from an older woman with celiac disease. Each CDR3 is given with its conserved first and last residue. D genes are given only for firm matches. Clone size, where shown, is once, few, many, or a class for clones that have expanded.

>NA|NA|TRBJ1-4|TRBV19
TGTGCCAGTACCGAAAAAAAGGGGAAACTGTTTTTT
CASTEKKGKLFF
>few|TRBD2|TRBJ2-7|TRBV18
TGTGCCAGCTCACAGAATAGCGGGGGGGACTACGAGCAGTACTTC
CASSQNSGGDYEQYF
>NA|NA|TRBJ2-5|TRBV6-5
TGTGCCAGCTGGCAGGGATATACCCAGTACTTC
CASWQGYTQYF
>NA|NA|TRBJ1-1|TRBV5-5
TGTGCCAGTACGAGAGACAGTCTTGAAGCTTTCTTT
CASTRDSLEAFF
>NA|NA|TRBJ2-7|TRBV19
TGTGCCAGTAGTATAGACAGGGGGAGGAACGAGCAGTACTTC
CASSIDRGRNEQYF
>few|NA|TRBJ1-4|TRBV28
TGTGCCAGCAGTTCTGCCAGGGTTACTAATGAAAAACTGTTTTTT
CASSSARVTNEKLFF
>NA|NA|TRBJ2-6|TRBV19
TGTGCCAGTAGTATAAACACTCGGAGCACTGGGGCCAACGTCCTGACTTTC
CASSINTRSTGANVLTF
>NA|NA|TRBJ1-3|TRBV9
TGTGCCAGCAGCGTAGCCGGTGAGGGCACCATATATTTT
CASSVAGEGTIYF
>NA|TRBD1|TRBJ1-5|TRBV6-5
TGTGCCAGCAGTAGACAGGGAGGCAATCAGCCCCAGCATTTT
CASSRQGGNQPQHF
>NA|TRBD1|TRBJ2-4|TRBV27
TGTGCCAGCAGTTTGGGCACAGGGGCGGACATTCAGTACTTC
CASSLGTGADIQYF
>NA|NA|TRBJ1-2|TRBV4-1
TGCGCCAGCAGCCAAGATCTAGGGGCAGCCTATGGCTACACCTTC
CASSQDLGAAYGYTF
>NA|TRBD1|TRBJ2-1|TRBV5-4
TGTGCCAGCAGCTGGGGGGGACAGGGGGCGCCCTACAATGAGCAGTTCTTC
CASSWGGQGAPYNEQFF
>NA|TRBD2|TRBJ2-7|TRBV5-1
TGCGCCAGCAGCTCGGGACTAGCGGGAGGACCATCCTACGAGCAGTACTTC
CASSSGLAGGPSYEQYF
>NA|NA|TRBJ1-5|TRBV18
TGTGCCAGCTCCCAAAACAATCAGCCCCAGCATTTT
CASSQNNQPQHF
>NA|TRBD2|TRBJ2-7|TRBV19
TGTGCCAGTAGCTGGACTAGCGGCTACGAGCAGTACTTC
CASSWTSGYEQYF
>few|NA|TRBJ2-1|TRBV7-2
TGTGCCAGCAGCTTATACCCGGGGTACCCATACAATGAGCAGTTCTTC
CASSLYPGYPYNEQFF
>NA|NA|TRBJ2-5|TRBV5-4
TGTGCCAGCAGCTTGAGACAAGGAACGGAGACCCAGTACTTC
CASSLRQGTETQYF
>few|NA|TRBJ2-7|TRBV28
TGTGCCAGCAGTTCGGCCAGCGGTACTTCCTACGAGCAGTACTTC
CASSSASGTSYEQYF
>NA|NA|TRBJ1-1|TRBV4-3
TGCGCCAGCAGCCAACTGTTGAACACTGAAGCTTTCTTT
CASSQLLNTEAFF
>NA|NA|TRBJ2-6|TRBV18
TGTGCCAGCTCACCGCCCGTTGGGAGTGAAGGGGCCAACGTCCTGACTTTC
CASSPPVGSEGANVLTF
>few|TRBD1|TRBJ1-2|TRBV9
TGTGCCAGCAGCGCACAGGGGGCTGGCTATGGCTACACCTTC
CASSAQGAGYGYTF
>NA|NA|TRBJ2-7|TRBV6-5
TGTGCCAGCAGTTACTCGATTGCTACCTACGAGCAGTACTTC
CASSYSIATYEQYF
>few|TRBD2|TRBJ2-4|TRBV19
TGTGCCAGTAGTGTCCGGGACTACCTAGCCAAAAACATTCAGTACTTC
CASSVRDYLAKNIQYF
>NA|NA|TRBJ2-2|TRBV5-4
TGTGCCAGCCGACTGGGGAGCGGCGCAGCAGGGGAGCTGTTTTTT
CASRLGSGAAGELFF
>NA|TRBD1|TRBJ1-6|TRBV4-3
TGCGCCAGCAGCCAGACAGGGGGCGGCTCTAATTCACCCCTCCACTTT
CASSQTGGGSNSPLHF
>NA|NA|TRBJ2-2|TRBV11-1
TGTGCCAGCAGTCCTGCCGGTAGGGAGCTGTTTTTT
CASSPAGRELFF
>NA|NA|TRBJ2-2|TRBV28
TGTGCCAGCTTTAGCGGGAACACCGGGGAGCTGTTTTTT
CASFSGNTGELFF